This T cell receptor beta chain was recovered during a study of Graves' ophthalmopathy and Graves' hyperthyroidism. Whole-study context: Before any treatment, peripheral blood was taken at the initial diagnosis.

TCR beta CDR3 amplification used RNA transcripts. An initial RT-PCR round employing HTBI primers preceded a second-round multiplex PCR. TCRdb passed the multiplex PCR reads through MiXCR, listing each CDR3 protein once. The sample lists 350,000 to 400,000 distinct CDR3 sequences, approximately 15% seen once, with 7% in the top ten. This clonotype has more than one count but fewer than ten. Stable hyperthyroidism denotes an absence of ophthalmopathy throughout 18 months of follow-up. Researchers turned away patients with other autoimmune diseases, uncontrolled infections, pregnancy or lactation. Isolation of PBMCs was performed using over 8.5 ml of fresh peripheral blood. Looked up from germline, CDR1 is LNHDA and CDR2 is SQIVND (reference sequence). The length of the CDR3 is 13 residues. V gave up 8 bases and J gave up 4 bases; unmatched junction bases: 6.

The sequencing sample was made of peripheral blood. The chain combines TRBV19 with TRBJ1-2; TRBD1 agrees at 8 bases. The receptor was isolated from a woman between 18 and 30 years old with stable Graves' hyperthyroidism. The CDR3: CASRTGRAYGYTF. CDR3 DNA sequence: TGTGCCAGTCGGACAGGGAGGGCCTATGGCTACACCTTC. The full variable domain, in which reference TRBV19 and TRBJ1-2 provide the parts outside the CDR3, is DGGITQSPKYLFRKEGQNVTLSCEQNLNHDAMYWYRQDPGQGLRLIYYSQIVNDFQKGDIAEGYSVSREKKESFPLTVTSAQKNPTAFYLCASRTGRAYGYTFGSGTRLTVV.